This entry is about one T cell receptor (beta chain). V lost 4 bases and J 7 bases, leaving 14 bases between the germline ends. Per the germline V gene, CDR1 is MGHRA and CDR2 is YSYEKL. The CDR3 is made up of 14 amino acids. These data come from a study of blood T cell repertoires in COVID-19. For the study at large: Donors in the United States, Italy and Spain gave samples during acute or convalescent COVID-19. Sample material is recorded as cDNA or gDNA derived from T cells, B-cell-depleted T cells, or PBMCs.

As handled by the study authors: Amplifying reference gene primers gave estimates of nucleated cell counts. Libraries were prepared by immunoSEQ multiplex PCR; TCRdb keeps only in-frame clonotypes and omits some of them. D and trimming come from the DNA, and the V and J calls and clone size come from that table. The sample carries about 64,000 clones, 70% to 90% recorded once. The rearrangement links TRBV4-1 to TRBJ1-5, with D possibly matching TRBD1 (5 bases). This clonotype was obtained from a man in his 70s with acute or convalescent COVID-19. Sequenced: peripheral blood. This chain's CDR3 is CASSLAEEGQPQHF. CDR3 coding DNA: TGCGCCAGCAGCCTCGCCGAGGAGGGGCAGCCCCAGCATTTT.